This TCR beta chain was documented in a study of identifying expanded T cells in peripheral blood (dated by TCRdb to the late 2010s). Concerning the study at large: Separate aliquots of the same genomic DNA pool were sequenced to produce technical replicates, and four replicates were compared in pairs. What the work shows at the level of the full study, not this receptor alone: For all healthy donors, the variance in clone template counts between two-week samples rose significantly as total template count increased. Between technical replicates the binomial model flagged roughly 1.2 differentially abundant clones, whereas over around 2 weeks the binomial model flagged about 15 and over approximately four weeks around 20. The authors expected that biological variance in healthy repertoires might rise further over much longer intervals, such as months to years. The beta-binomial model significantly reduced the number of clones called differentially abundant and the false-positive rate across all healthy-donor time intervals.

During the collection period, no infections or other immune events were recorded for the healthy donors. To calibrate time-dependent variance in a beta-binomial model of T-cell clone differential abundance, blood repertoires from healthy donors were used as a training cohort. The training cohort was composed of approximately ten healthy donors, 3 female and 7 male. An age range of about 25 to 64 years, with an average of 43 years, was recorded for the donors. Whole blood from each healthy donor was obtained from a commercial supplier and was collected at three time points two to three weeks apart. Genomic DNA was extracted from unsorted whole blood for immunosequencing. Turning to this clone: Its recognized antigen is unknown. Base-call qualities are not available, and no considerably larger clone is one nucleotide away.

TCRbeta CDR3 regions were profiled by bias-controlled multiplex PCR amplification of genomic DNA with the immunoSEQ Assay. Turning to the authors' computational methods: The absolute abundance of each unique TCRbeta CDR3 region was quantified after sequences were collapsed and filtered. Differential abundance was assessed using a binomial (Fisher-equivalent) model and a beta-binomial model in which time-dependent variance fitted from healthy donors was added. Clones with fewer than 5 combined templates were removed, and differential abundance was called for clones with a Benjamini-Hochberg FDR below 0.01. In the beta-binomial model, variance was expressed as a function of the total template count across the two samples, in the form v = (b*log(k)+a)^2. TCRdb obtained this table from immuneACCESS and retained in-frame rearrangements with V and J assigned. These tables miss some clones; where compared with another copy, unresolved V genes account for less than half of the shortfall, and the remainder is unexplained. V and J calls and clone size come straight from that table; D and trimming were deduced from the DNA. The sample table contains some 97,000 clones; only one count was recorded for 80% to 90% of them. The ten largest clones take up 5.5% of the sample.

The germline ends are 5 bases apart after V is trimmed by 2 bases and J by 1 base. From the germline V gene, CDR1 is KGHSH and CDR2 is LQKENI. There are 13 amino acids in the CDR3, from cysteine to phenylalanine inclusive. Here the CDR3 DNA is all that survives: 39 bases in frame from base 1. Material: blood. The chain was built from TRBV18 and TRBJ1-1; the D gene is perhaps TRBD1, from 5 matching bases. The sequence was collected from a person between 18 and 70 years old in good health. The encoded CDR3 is CASSPGQNTEAFF. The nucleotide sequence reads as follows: TGTGCCAGCTCACCAGGACAGAACACTGAAGCTTTCTTT.